Presented here are 15 T cell receptor beta chains from one specimen sequenced in a study of blood T cell repertoires in COVID-19. Profiling relied on immunoSEQ multiplex PCR, and the TCRdb table lists in-frame clones only, not all of them. Of 150,000 to 200,000 clones in the sample, approximately 73% are singletons; the top ten hold less than 20%. Source material: PBMCs or T cells enriched from blood (not recorded which). These receptor sequences come from a woman aged 45-60 years with acute COVID-19.

The chain employs TRBV19 and TRBJ1-6, with a tentative D call TRBD1 (5 bases). Trimming pared 7 bases from V and 9 bases from J, leaving 13 bases between. This CDR3 spans 13 amino acids. Germline V gene data show CDR1 as LNHDA and CDR2 as SQIVND (reference sequence). CDR3 amino acids: CASMTDGGSPLHF. Written as DNA, the CDR3 is TGTGCCAGTATGACAGACGGGGGTTCACCCCTCCACTTT.

There are many counts of this clone. This sequence joins TRBV19 and TRBJ1-5; 9 positions agree with TRBD1. Trimming at V came to 3 bases and at J to 3 bases, leaving 12 bases not matched to a gene. The CDR3 has 18 amino acids. The V gene's germline CDR1 is LNHDA and CDR2 SQIVND (reference sequence). The CDR3 spells CASSISRIQGALNQPQHF. Here the CDR3 DNA reads TGTGCCAGTAGTATTTCGAGAATACAGGGGGCACTCAATCAGCCCCAGCATTTT. Using reference TRBV19 and TRBJ1-5 for the parts outside the CDR3, the full variable domain is DGGITQSPKYLFRKEGQNVTLSCEQNLNHDAMYWYRQDPGQGLRLIYYSQIVNDFQKGDIAEGYSVSREKKESFPLTVTSAQKNPTAFYLCASSISRIQGALNQPQHFGDGTRLSIL.

V gene TRBV30 combines with J gene TRBJ2-3; tentative D call: TRBD1 (8 bases). Germline CDR1 GTSNPN, CDR2 SVGIG (reference sequence). Trimming stripped 0 bases from V and 3 bases from J, with 13 bases between. The CDR3 is 15 residues long. The CDR3 bases are TGTGCCTGGAGTGTAGGACAGGGAGGGACAGATACGCAGTATTTT. Translated, it gives CAWSVGQGGTDTQYF.

This rearrangement joins TRBV28 to TRBJ1-4; 8 bases fit TRBD1. The CDR3 sequence is 14 residues long. Looked up from germline, CDR1 is MDHEN and CDR2 is SYDVKM. Germline trimming cut 7 bases from V and 11 bases from J; bases unmatched to any gene: 12. The CDR3 bases are TGTGCCAGCACTGCCACAGGGGGATTAGAGAAACTGTTTTTT. Protein product: CASTATGGLEKLFF.

This chain links TRBV6-5 with TRBJ2-3; D not certain. Germline V gene lookup returns CDR1 MNHEY and CDR2 SVGAGI. This CDR3 region has 14 residues. V was pared by 5 bases and J by 0 bases, with 9 bases between. CDR3 DNA: TGTGCCAGCAGTAGAGGATCTAGCACAGATACGCAGTATTTT. Its protein is CASSRGSSTDTQYF.

J is TRBJ2-3 and V is TRBV5-4, with TRBD2 matching 7 bases. The germline gives CDR1 SGHNT, CDR2 YYREEE (reference sequence). J lost 6 bases, V lost 1 base, and 5 bases had no gene match. The CDR3 totals 14 residues. CDR3 in amino acids: CASSLPSTSDTQYF. Here the CDR3 DNA reads TGTGCCAGCAGCTTGCCCTCGACTAGCGATACGCAGTATTTT.

V and J are TRBV10-3 and TRBJ1-1; tentatively, D is TRBD1 (6 bases). The CDR3 totals 14 residues. Trimming stripped 3 bases from V and 1 base from J, with 9 bases between. Looked up from germline, CDR1 is ENHRY and CDR2 is SYGVKD. CDR3 DNA: TGTGCCATCAGTGATAAAGGGGGGAACACTGAAGCTTTCTTT. Its protein is CAISDKGGNTEAFF.

The chain links TRBV29-1 to TRBJ1-6; D ambiguous. This CDR3 has 13 amino acids. V gave up 4 bases and J gave up 7 bases, with 11 bases separating them. Germline V gene sequence: CDR1 SQVTM, CDR2 ANQGSEA. The CDR3 spells CSVAGGPNSPLHF. CDR3 sequence (DNA): TGCAGCGTTGCGGGAGGGCCCAATTCACCCCTCCACTTT.

The chain recombines TRBV7-8 with TRBJ1-6, with unresolved D. CDR3 size: 18 residues. V shed 1 base and J shed 9 bases, with 22 bases lying between them. Germline-derived CDR1 and CDR2 are SGHVS and FQNEAQ. CDR3 in DNA: TGTGCCAGCAGCTTAGGAGGCCTATCGGGGAATAGGGCTTCACCCCTCCACTTT. Translated, it gives CASSLGGLSGNRASPLHF.

The V call is TRBV11-3, the J call TRBJ2-5, with 15 bases aligning to TRBD2. Germline CDR1 and CDR2: SGHNT and YENEEA. The ends lost 5 bases at V and 5 bases at J; junction bases unmatched: 6. This CDR3 is 16 amino acids long. The CDR3 protein is CASSHGLAGGVETQYF. CDR3 sequence (DNA): TGTGCCAGCAGCCACGGACTAGCGGGAGGGGTGGAGACCCAGTACTTC. Full variable domain (missing parts from reference TRBV11-3 and TRBJ2-5): EAGVVQSPRYKIIEKKQPVAFWCNPISGHNTLYWYLQNLGQGPELLIRYENEEAVDDSQLPKDRFSAERLKGVDSTLKIQPAELGDSAVYLCASSHGLAGGVETQYFGPGTRLLVL.

V and J are TRBV6-5 and TRBJ1-1, with D tentatively TRBD1 (5 bases). This CDR3 comprises 13 residues. Trimming stripped 8 bases from V and 1 base from J, with 11 bases between. The germline CDR1 and CDR2 sequences are MNHEY and SVGAGI. The chain's CDR3 is CASLTASNTEAFF. The CDR3 bases are TGTGCCAGCCTGACAGCCTCGAACACTGAAGCTTTCTTT.

The chain employs TRBV5-1 and TRBJ1-2, with TRBD1 identical over 9 bases. The V segment lost 2 bases and the J segment 2 bases; nucleotides outside the gene matches: 7. The CDR3 totals 16 residues. The germline V gene encodes CDR1 SGHRS and CDR2 YFSETQ. CDR3 protein: CASSLRTGQGNYGYTF. The CDR3 region has the DNA TGCGCCAGCAGCTTACGCACGGGACAGGGAAACTATGGCTACACCTTC.

This chain uses TRBV10-1 with TRBJ2-1; 8 bases align to TRBD1. With 5 bases clipped from V and 8 bases from J, the junction kept 5 bases outside the gene matches. The CDR3 contains 13 residues. Germline values: CDR1 WNHNN, CDR2 SYGVQD (reference sequence). The CDR3 region is CASSQGARYEQFF. The CDR3 nucleotides are TGCGCCAGCAGTCAGGGGGCTAGGTATGAGCAGTTCTTC.

The rearrangement uses TRBV5-1 and TRBJ1-1, with D hard to call. The CDR3 runs to 13 residues. The germline V and J ends were trimmed by 5 bases and 2 bases, with 10 bases remaining between them. Germline V gene lookup returns CDR1 SGHRS and CDR2 YFSETQ. The CDR3 DNA sequence: TGCGCCAGCAGATACAGCCCTAACACTGAAGCTTTCTTT. Its translation is CASRYSPNTEAFF.

The chain joins TRBV10-3 to TRBJ1-5; 7 bases line up with TRBD1. The CDR3 consists of 13 residues. V gave up 10 bases and J gave up 4 bases; unmatched junction bases: 7. Per germline, CDR1 ENHRY and CDR2 SYGVKD. The CDR3 nucleotides are TGTGCCACCCTGGGACAGATGAATCAGCCCCAGCATTTT. Translating gives CATLGQMNQPQHF.